The 10 T cell receptor beta chains below come from one sample, sequenced in a study of blood T cells in healthy people across ages. Using a J-beta primer mix together with a sample-barcoded 5' primer, a second PCR was run for about 6 to 12 cycles. One entry per CDR3 protein results from TCRdb running MiXCR on the 5' RACE reads. The sample gives roughly 800,000 distinct CDR3 sequences, roughly 60% of which show up once; about 20% is in the top ten. Source material: blood. The receptors come from a man aged 25 to 40 in good health.

The rearrangement uses TRBV7-2 and TRBJ2-1; tentatively, D is TRBD2 (7 bases). Germline CDR1 reads SGHTA; CDR2 reads FQGNSA. This CDR3 comprises 16 residues. V lost 4 bases and J 4 bases, leaving 17 bases between the germline ends. CDR3 in amino acids: CASSSRRGATYNEQFF. CDR3 in DNA: TGTGCCAGCAGCTCCCGACGGGGGGCTACTTACAATGAGCAGTTCTTC.

CDR3 residues: CASSLGVIAEAFF. The CDR3 DNA follows: TGCGCCAGCAGCTTGGGCGTCATCGCTGAAGCTTTCTTT. J is TRBJ1-1 and V is TRBV5-1; D not certain. The germline V and J ends were trimmed by 0 bases and 6 bases, with 9 bases remaining between them. The CDR3 extends over 13 amino acids. Looked up from germline, CDR1 is SGHRS and CDR2 is YFSETQ.

V gene TRBV28 combines with J gene TRBJ2-5, with unresolved D. The ends were cut back, 5 bases at V and 0 bases at J, with 19 bases in the middle. Germline V gene data show CDR1 as MDHEN and CDR2 as SYDVKM. CDR3 length: 17 amino acids. The CDR3 DNA is TGTGCCAGCAGTCCCTCCCTCGGCTCAAGGTACCAAGAGACCCAGTACTTC. It codes for CASSPSLGSRYQETQYF.

This clonotype was counted a single time. The rearrangement links TRBV6-2 or TRBV6-3 to TRBJ2-1; the D gene could be TRBD1 or TRBD2 (6 bases each). This CDR3 comprises 11 residues. CDR1 and CDR2 from the germline V gene are MNHEY and SVGEGT. The V gene lost 8 bases and the J gene lost 10 bases, with 12 bases spanning the gap. The CDR3: CASQQGGEQFF. The CDR3 DNA reads TGTGCCAGCCAACAGGGAGGCGAGCAGTTCTTC.

The chain links TRBV12-3 or TRBV12-4 to TRBJ2-3; D possibly corresponds to TRBD1 (5 bases). The CDR3 extends over 15 amino acids. With 3 bases removed from V and 4 bases from J, the gap between germline ends came to 14 bases. CDR3 protein: CASSFTPLGADTQYF. In nucleotides, the CDR3 is TGTGCCAGCAGTTTCACACCCTTAGGGGCAGATACGCAGTATTTT.

CDR3 sequence reads: CASSLVERSTHTGELFF. The CDR3 coding sequence is TGTGCCAGCAGCTTAGTCGAGAGATCTACACATACCGGGGAGCTGTTTTTT. The chain is built from TRBV7-8 and TRBJ2-2; D is unresolved. The germline V and J ends were trimmed by 1 base and 5 bases, with 17 bases remaining between them. Germline CDR1 SGHVS, CDR2 FQNEAQ. The CDR3 is 17 amino acids.

This clonotype has just one count. The V gene is TRBV10-2, the J gene TRBJ2-7; TRBD2 matches at 7 bases. J gave up 3 bases and V 6 bases, and 5 bases lay outside the gene matches. The CDR3 has 13 residues. CDR1 is WSHSY, CDR2 SAAADI, per germline. The CDR3 loop is CASRAGVIYEQYF. CDR3 in DNA: TGCGCCAGCAGGGCGGGGGTGATCTACGAGCAGTACTTC.

CDR3 DNA sequence: TGCAGTGCTAGACCCATACAGGGGCTAACTGAGCAGTTCTTC. Residues: CSARPIQGLTEQFF. The chain joins TRBV20-1 to TRBJ2-1, with 7 nucleotides matching TRBD1. The J segment lost 9 bases and the V segment lost 2 bases, leaving 10 bases of the junction unmatched. The germline gives CDR1 DFQATT, CDR2 SNEGSKA (reference sequence). The CDR3 consists of 14 residues.

The chain combines TRBV7-9 with TRBJ1-2, with D possibly TRBD1 on 5 matching bases. CDR1 and CDR2 from the germline V gene are SEHNR and FQNEAQ (reference sequence). V lost 5 bases and J 12 bases, leaving 19 bases between the germline ends. The CDR3 covers 13 residues. DNA for the CDR3: TGTGCCAGCAGCCCCCCGGGGGAGCGAGGGAACACCTTC. It encodes CASSPPGERGNTF.

This clonotype has ten or more counts. The V and J genes are TRBV4-2 and TRBJ2-4; D remains unclear. The CDR3 covers 15 residues. Germline V gene lookup returns CDR1 LGHNA and CDR2 YNFKEQ. Trimming took 0 bases from V and 11 from J, leaving 17 bases between them. The CDR3 DNA sequence: TGTGCCAGCAGCCAAGACTGGGGAACGGGCGGCGTTCAGTACTTC. Its protein product is CASSQDWGTGGVQYF.